This T cell receptor (beta chain) is from a study of beta chain features in type 1 diabetes. Study details: Sorted cells numbering around 100,000,000 were examined across all samples.

The length of the CDR3 is 16 residues. Per germline, CDR1 LGHNA and CDR2 YSLEER. V lost 4 bases and J lost 9; bases outside the gene matches: 7. This clone was counted a few times. Investigators reverse transcribed all isolated RNA, so they sequenced expressed TCRB transcripts. TCRdb's table, derived via immunoSEQ multiplex PCR, lists solely in-frame clones and lacks some. The sample yields some 900,000 clones, 15% to 20% seen once. The authors took one heparinised blood draw, averaging approximately 120 mL, from each donor. The TCR sequence derives from a woman aged 18-29 years in good health. This chain uses TRBV4-3 with TRBJ2-1, with 15 nucleotides matching TRBD2. Sample: naive CD4+ T cells from blood. CDR3 nucleotides: TGCGCCAGCAGCCGATGGACTAGCGGGAGGGAGTGTGAGCAGTTCTTC. It is translated as CASSRWTSGRECEQFF.